A single sample gave rise to the 16 T cell receptor beta chains below, sequenced in a study of cytomegalovirus exposure and HLA in healthy donors. TCRdb's table, derived via immunoSEQ multiplex PCR, lists solely in-frame clones and lacks some. The sample includes a few hundred thousand clones, approximately 84% seen only once; the top ten take about 12%. Sequenced input: PBMCs. These receptors were obtained from a man aged 18 to 30 in good health and CMV-seropositive.

J is TRBJ2-7 and V is TRBV2; TRBD1 matches 7 bases. Per germline, CDR1 SNHLY and CDR2 FYNNEI. This CDR3 is built from 14 residues. V lost 6 bases, J lost 0 bases, and 5 bases stayed unmatched. The DNA for the CDR3 is TGTGCCAGCAGCGCCGGGACAGTCTCCTACGAGCAGTACTTC. As protein: CASSAGTVSYEQYF. Supplemented by reference TRBV2 and TRBJ2-7, the full variable domain reads EPEVTQTPSHQVTQMGQEVILRCVPISNHLYFYWYRQILGQKVEFLVSFYNNEISEKSEIFDDQFSVERPDGSNFTLKIRSTKLEDSAMYFCASSAGTVSYEQYFGPGTRLTVT.

This chain joins TRBV6-4 and TRBJ1-5; a possible D gene is TRBD1 (5 bases). V shed 5 bases and J shed 7 bases, with 12 bases lying between them. CDR3 length: 13 amino acids. CDR1 is MRHNA and CDR2 is SNTAGT in the germline V gene. The CDR3 reads CASSQDQGQPQHF. CDR3 DNA: TGTGCCAGCAGTCAAGACCAGGGACAGCCCCAGCATTTT.

Written as DNA, the CDR3 is TGTGCCAGCAACCGTGCTAGCGGGAGAAATGGAGATACGCAGTATTTT. It specifies CASNRASGRNGDTQYF. The rearrangement links TRBV9 to TRBJ2-3; 10 bases are a match to TRBD2. This CDR3 spans 16 amino acids. J was trimmed by 5 bases and V by 6 bases; bases with no gene match: 12. The germline CDR1 and CDR2 sequences are SGDLS and YYNGEE.

The chain is built from TRBV11-2 and TRBJ2-1; D gene uncertain. CDR1 is SGHAT, CDR2 FQNNGV, per germline. With 5 bases removed from V and 0 bases from J, the gap between germline ends came to 8 bases. The CDR3 is made up of 14 amino acids. The DNA of the CDR3 is TGTGCCAGCAGCCAGATACGCTCCTACAATGAGCAGTTCTTC. Protein sequence: CASSQIRSYNEQFF.

The chain combines TRBV29-1 with TRBJ1-5, with a weak D call TRBD1 (6 bases). Germline V CDR1 and CDR2: SQVTM, ANQGSEA. Trimming took off 6 bases at V and 3 bases at J, with 9 bases between the two ends. CDR3 length equals 12 residues. CDR3 nucleotides: TGCAGCGTGGGACAAAACAATCAGCCCCAGCATTTT. It translates to CSVGQNNQPQHF.

This clone has a handful of counts. The chain couples TRBV29-1 to TRBJ2-7; tentatively, D is TRBD1 or TRBD2 (7 bases each). The V gene lost 6 bases and the J gene lost 3 bases, with 21 bases spanning the gap. CDR1 and CDR2 (germline): SQVTM, ANQGSEA. This CDR3 has 15 amino acids. The CDR3 nucleotides read TGCAGCGTGGCGGGACAGAGGGGGGACTACTACGAGCAGTACTTC. It specifies CSVAGQRGDYYEQYF.

Regarding this clone: A read error may account for a junction end that differs from germline. The V and J genes are TRBV19 and TRBJ1-5; 7 positions match TRBD1. Looked up from germline, CDR1 is LNHDA and CDR2 is SQIVND (reference sequence). The CDR3 consists of 15 residues. In DNA form, the CDR3 reads TGTACCAGTAGTATTGAGGGGGCAAGCAATCAGCCCCAGCATTTT. Its translation: CTSSIEGASNQPQHF. The whole variable domain, remainder taken from reference TRBV19 and TRBJ1-5, is DGGITQSPKYLFRKEGQNVTLSCEQNLNHDAMYWYRQDPGQGLRLIYYSQIVNDFQKGDIAEGYSVSREKKESFPLTVTSAQKNPTAFYLCTSSIEGASNQPQHFGDGTRLSIL.

This chain joins TRBV6-5 and TRBJ2-4, with D maybe TRBD2 (5 bases). V lost 5 bases, J lost 13 bases, and 15 bases lay in between. Germline CDR1 MNHEY, CDR2 SVGAGI. This CDR3 has 12 amino acids. CDR3 loop: CASSPRGSYQYF. CDR3 sequence (DNA): TGTGCCAGCAGTCCTCGAGGGAGCTACCAGTACTTC.

The rearrangement links TRBV9 to TRBJ2-6; D unresolved. Germline V gene sequence: CDR1 SGDLS, CDR2 YYNGEE. V was cut by 0 bases and J by 0 bases, with 7 bases left in between. This CDR3 comprises 16 residues. CDR3 in DNA: TGTGCCAGCAGCGTAGTGCCGTCCTCTGGGGCCAACGTCCTGACTTTC. Protein: CASSVVPSSGANVLTF.

This chain connects TRBV11-2 to TRBJ1-1, with D perhaps TRBD1 (6 bases). The germline V gene has CDR1 SGHAT and CDR2 FQNNGV. The CDR3 covers 15 residues. Trimming removed 5 bases from V and 2 bases from J, with 15 bases in between. CDR3 nucleotide sequence: TGTGCCAGCAGCGACCCTGTGACAGGCAACACTGAAGCTTTCTTT. Amino acids: CASSDPVTGNTEAFF.

The V and J genes are TRBV7-2 and TRBJ1-5; D is perhaps TRBD1 (5 bases). The germline CDR1 and CDR2 sequences are SGHTA and FQGNSA. This CDR3 comprises 16 residues. V lost 2 bases and J lost 7, with 18 bases in between. Written as DNA, the CDR3 is TGTGCCAGCAGCTTAATACCAGGGAGCGGTAACCAGCCCCAGCATTTT. Translation: CASSLIPGSGNQPQHF.

J is TRBJ1-5 and V is TRBV30; D is unresolved. This CDR3 has 13 residues. The germline V gene encodes CDR1 GTSNPN and CDR2 SVGIG (reference sequence). Trimming left V 0 bases short and J 3 bases short, with 6 bases between. For the CDR3, the DNA is TGTGCCTGGAGTGTACAGTCCAATCAGCCCCAGCATTTT. This gives the protein CAWSVQSNQPQHF.

The V and J genes are TRBV6-5 and TRBJ2-2; the D gene could be TRBD1 or TRBD2 (5 bases each). The CDR3 extends over 14 amino acids. V was cut by 8 bases and J by 2 bases, with 12 bases left in between. Germline-derived CDR1 and CDR2 are MNHEY and SVGAGI. CDR3 nucleotides: TGTGCCAGCGCCGGGACGGATAACACCGGGGAGCTGTTTTTT. Protein: CASAGTDNTGELFF.

The chain employs TRBV5-1 and TRBJ1-2; TRBD1 is a possible D gene (6 bases). Trimming took off 0 bases at V and 5 bases at J, with 14 bases between the two ends. The CDR3 totals 15 residues. The germline CDR1 and CDR2 sequences are SGHRS and YFSETQ. This chain's CDR3 is CASSLGTGWSYGYTF. In DNA form, the CDR3 reads TGCGCCAGCAGCTTGGGAACAGGGTGGTCTTATGGCTACACCTTC.

V and J are TRBV4-3 and TRBJ2-1; 10 bases agree with TRBD2. Germline V gene sequence: CDR1 LGHNA, CDR2 YSLEER. J was trimmed by 4 bases and V by 5 bases; bases with no gene match: 5. The CDR3 runs to 15 residues. For the CDR3, the DNA is TGCGCCAGCAGCGACTCTAGCGGGGGTTACAATGAGCAGTTCTTC. This gives the protein CASSDSSGGYNEQFF.

V and J are TRBV7-9 and TRBJ2-3; no reliable D call. CDR3 length: 12 amino acids. Germline assignment: CDR1 SEHNR and CDR2 FQNEAQ (reference sequence). The V end was cut by 6 bases, the J end by 2 bases, with 6 bases between. The CDR3 bases are TGTGCCAGCAGGTATAACACAGATACGCAGTATTTT. Encoded protein: CASRYNTDTQYF.